This T cell receptor (beta chain) was found in a study of glioma-infiltrating T cells (dated by TCRdb to between 2015 and 2016). Concerning the study at large: TCR alpha- and beta-chain repertoires were sequenced from glioma tissue, non-neoplastic brain tissue and matched peripheral blood mononuclear cells. Each tissue-infiltrating repertoire was compared with the same patient's peripheral blood repertoire to measure divergence between tissue and blood T-cell populations. The paired cohort comprised three low-grade glioma patients, several primary glioblastoma patients and three non-glioma patients contributing non-neoplastic brain tissue.

Reading from cysteine to phenylalanine, the CDR3 counts 14 amino acids. CDR3 DNA only is kept here, 42 bases in frame from base 1. V sheds 7 bases and J sheds 5 bases, leaving 17 bases between their ends. CDR1 and CDR2 (LNHDA, SQIVND) derive from the germline V gene (reference sequence). On this clonotype: The antigen it recognizes is unknown. A much more abundant neighbour one base away suggests this may be a read error.

Results the study describes overall, beyond this receptor: Small numbers underpinned the group comparisons: roughly 8 glioblastoma patients, three low-grade glioma patients and three non-neoplastic patients. Only a very small number of CDR3 sequences turned up in both tissue and blood, a result put down to high CDR3 diversity combined with limited sampling. VJ-independent divergence between tissue and blood was found to be below expectation in non-neoplastic patients but above expectation in all gliomas, particularly low-grade gliomas.

TCR alpha and beta CDR3 regions were amplified with the iRepertoire nested amplicon-rescue multiplex PCR (arm-PCR) platform from RNA. The input for one-step reverse transcription and amplification was about 100-400 ng of tissue mRNA or PBMC total RNA. After bead purification, a secondary multiplex PCR added Illumina adapters, and libraries were gel-purified between 200 and 400 bp. Libraries carried internal 6-nucleotide barcodes used for demultiplexing. Libraries were sequenced on an Illumina MiSeq with 2x220 or 2x250 nucleotide paired-end reads. The published analysis was carried out like this. Paired reads were merged using FLASH 1.2.11 and were aligned to the GRCh37 human genome using BWA-MEM, after which TRA and TRB reads were extracted. An IMGT-derived reference of cassette sequences and CDR3 motifs, with pseudogenes included, was used for V and J assignment. Reads were translated in three frames, and productive CDR3s were defined as those with a C...FGXG motif and no stop codons. Unique combinations of V-J cassette pair and CDR3 amino acid sequence were defined as clonotypes. Hamming distance filtering was applied to reads, with thresholds set by the sequence error rate of each sample in mapped regions. TCRdb redid the processing of the public reads, applying fastp at Q25 and MiXCR, and retained in-frame beta chains. Rows matching on CDR3 protein sequence are summarized as one entry with the most common DNA and genes. Here the V and J calls rest on TCRdb's processing, not on the authors' analysis. The sample has approximately 93,000 distinct CDR3 sequences on record, around 40% of them singletons. 35% to 40% of the sample is held by the ten biggest clonotypes.

This receptor was taken from a human donor with low-grade glioma or glioblastoma, undergoing nonglioma brain surgery, or in good health (not recorded which). The sample consisted of glioma tissue, nonneoplastic brain tissue, or PBMCs (not recorded which). The sequence joins TRBV19 to TRBJ2-5, and TRBD1 may be the D gene, going by 5 matching bases. In nucleotides, the sequence is TGTGCCAGTAATCAGGGCCATAAGGGGGAGACCCAGTACTTC. It codes for CASNQGHKGETQYF. Full variable domain (CDR3 extended with the reference TRBV19 and TRBJ2-5 proteins): DGGITQSPKYLFRKEGQNVTLSCEQNLNHDAMYWYRQDPGQGLRLIYYSQIVNDFQKGDIAEGYSVSREKKESFPLTVTSAQKNPTAFYLCASNQGHKGETQYFGPGTRLLVL.